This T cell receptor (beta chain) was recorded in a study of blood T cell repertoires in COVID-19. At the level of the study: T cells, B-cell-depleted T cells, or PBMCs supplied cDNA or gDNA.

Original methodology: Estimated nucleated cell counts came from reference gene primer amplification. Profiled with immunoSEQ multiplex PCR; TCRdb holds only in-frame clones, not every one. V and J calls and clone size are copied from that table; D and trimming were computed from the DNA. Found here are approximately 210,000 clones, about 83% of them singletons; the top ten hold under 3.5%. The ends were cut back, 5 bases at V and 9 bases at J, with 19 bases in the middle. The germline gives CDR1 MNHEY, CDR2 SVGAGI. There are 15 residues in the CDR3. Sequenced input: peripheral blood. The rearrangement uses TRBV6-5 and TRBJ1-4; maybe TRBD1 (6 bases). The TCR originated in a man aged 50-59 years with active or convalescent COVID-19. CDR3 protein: CASSPRTVVEKKLFF. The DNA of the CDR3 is TGTGCCAGCAGTCCCCGGACAGTGGTCGAGAAAAAACTGTTTTTT.